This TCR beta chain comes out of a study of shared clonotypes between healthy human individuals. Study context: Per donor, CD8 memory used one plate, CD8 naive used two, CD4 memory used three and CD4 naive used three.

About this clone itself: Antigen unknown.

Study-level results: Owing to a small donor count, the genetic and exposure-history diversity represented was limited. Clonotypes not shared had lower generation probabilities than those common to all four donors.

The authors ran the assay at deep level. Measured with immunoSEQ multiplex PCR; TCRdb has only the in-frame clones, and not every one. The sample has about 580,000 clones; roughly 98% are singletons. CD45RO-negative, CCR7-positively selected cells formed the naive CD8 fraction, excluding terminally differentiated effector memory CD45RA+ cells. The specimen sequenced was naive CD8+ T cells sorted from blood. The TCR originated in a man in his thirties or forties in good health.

The chain's CDR3 is CASSQEPGQAGPEAFF. In DNA form, the CDR3 reads TGCGCCAGCAGCCAAGAACCCGGCCAGGCGGGCCCTGAAGCTTTCTTT. The chain joins TRBV4-1 to TRBJ1-1; unclear D gene. The CDR3 has 16 residues. The germline V gene has CDR1 MGHRA and CDR2 YSYEKL. The V and J ends lost 0 bases and 6 bases respectively, with 17 bases between them.